This TCR beta chain is from a study of blood T cell repertoires in COVID-19. Overall study: COVID-19 samples collected from the United States, Italy and Spain covered acute and convalescent phases. T cells, B-cell-depleted T cells, or PBMCs supplied cDNA or gDNA.

Germline V gene sequence: CDR1 MNHEY, CDR2 SMNVEV (reference sequence). The CDR3 is 14 residues long. Trimming left V 8 bases short and J 5 bases short, with 15 bases between. As originally analysed: Scientists estimated how many nucleated cells there were by amplifying reference gene primers. The protocol was immunoSEQ multiplex PCR, while the TCRdb copy is restricted to in-frame clones and leaves out a portion. V and J calls and clone size are those listed in that table; D and trimming were worked out from the DNA. The sample lists tens of thousands of clones, approximately 88% occurring once. The chain is built from TRBV27 and TRBJ1-4; D perhaps matches TRBD1 (5 bases). Sequenced material: peripheral blood. The clonotype originates from a man aged 55 to 69 with COVID-19, enrolled during active disease. CDR3 amino acids: CASAQQEINEKLFF. Written as DNA, the CDR3 is TGTGCCAGCGCTCAACAGGAGATAAATGAAAAACTGTTTTTT.